This T cell receptor (beta chain) appears in the sequencing data of a study of CD8+CD57+ T cells in acquired aplastic anemia. An expansion of CD8+CD57+ cells by flow cytometry had been shown in patients chosen for sequencing. Note on this clonotype: Its target is unknown.

Study-wide points: Between patients and controls, approximately 29 CD8+ CDR3 sequences were found in common.

Investigators profiled TCR beta VDJ and CDR3 from genomic DNA template. MiXCR was run by TCRdb on the reads, yielding one entry per CDR3 protein. The sample yields about 180,000 distinct CDR3 sequences, about 50% seen once. V was clipped by 6 bases and J by 10 bases, with 12 bases between them. CDR1 is KGHDR and CDR2 is SFDVKD in the germline V gene. The CDR3 extends over 13 amino acids. The sequencing sample was made of sorted CD4+, CD8+, or CD8+CD57+ T cells (not recorded which) from PBMCs. This chain uses TRBV24-1 with TRBJ1-6; tentative D call: TRBD1 (6 bases). This receptor was identified in a human donor with aplastic anemia. The CDR3 sequence: CATSKDSTSPLHF. The CDR3 DNA reads as TGTGCCACCAGTAAGGACAGCACCTCACCCCTCCACTTT.